A selection of T cell receptor beta chains follows, all from one sample in a study of shared clonotypes between healthy human individuals. Only in-frame clones appear in the TCRdb table, and some are missing; sequencing was by immunoSEQ multiplex PCR. The data show around 600,000 clones, roughly 95% seen once. Specimen: naive CD8+ T cells sorted from blood. These TCRs come from a woman aged 25 to 39 in good health. Each CDR3 is given with its conserved first and last residue. The order of the fields is clone size, J gene, V gene, CDR3 length, D gene, CDR3 protein, CDR3 DNA. The D gene is left open where the match is weak. Not every row has a clone size; where given, it reads once, few, many or a size class.

>-|TRBJ1-1|TRBV4-2|14|-
CASSQTGTMTEAFF
TGTGCCAGCAGCCAAACCGGGACAATGACTGAAGCTTTCTTT
>-|TRBJ2-3|TRBV15|15|TRBD2
CATSGLAGVTGTQYF
TGTGCCACCAGCGGACTAGCGGGAGTTACTGGTACGCAGTATTTT
>once|TRBJ2-7|TRBV21-1|18|-
CASSKDVGWDTFYYEQYF
TGTGCCAGCAGCAAAGACGTGGGGTGGGACACTTTTTACTACGAGCAGTACTTC
>-|TRBJ1-2|TRBV29-1|14|TRBD1
CSVYLETGSYGYTF
TGCAGCGTATACTTAGAGACAGGGAGCTATGGCTACACCTTC
>-|TRBJ2-7|TRBV9|16|-
CASSPRGPGSSYEQYF
TGTGCCAGCAGCCCCCGGGGTCCTGGAAGCTCCTACGAGCAGTACTTC
>-|TRBJ1-1|TRBV6-6|13|-
CASTPLGVTEAFF
TGTGCCAGCACCCCACTCGGTGTCACTGAAGCTTTCTTT
>-|TRBJ2-7|TRBV5-6|14|-
CASSFGQGSHEQYF
TGTGCCAGCAGCTTCGGTCAGGGTAGTCACGAGCAGTACTTC
>once|TRBJ2-7|TRBV2|14|-
CASWAGRGGREQYF
TGTGCCAGTTGGGCGGGGCGCGGAGGGAGGGAGCAGTACTTC
>-|TRBJ1-5|TRBV5-1|14|-
CASSFEGGNQPQHF
TGCGCCAGCAGCTTTGAGGGGGGCAATCAGCCCCAGCATTTT
>once|TRBJ1-5|TRBV15|15|-
CATSIGGLRNQPQHF
TGTGCCACCAGCATAGGAGGGTTGAGGAATCAGCCCCAGCATTTT
>-|TRBJ2-7|TRBV27|16|TRBD2
CASSESLAALPQEQYF
TGTGCCAGCAGCGAATCACTAGCGGCTTTACCTCAAGAGCAGTACTTC
>-|TRBJ1-1|TRBV6-5|15|TRBD1
CASSLAGTGGTEAFF
TGTGCCAGCAGTCTTGCCGGGACAGGGGGGACTGAAGCTTTCTTT
>-|TRBJ2-7|TRBV13|14|-
CASSSQERDNEQYF
TGTGCCAGCAGCTCGCAGGAGCGGGACAACGAGCAGTACTTC
>once|TRBJ2-3|TRBV2|15|TRBD2
CASSASSGYTDTQYF
TGTGCCAGCAGTGCCAGTAGCGGGTACACAGATACGCAGTATTTT
>-|TRBJ1-2|TRBV27|14|-
CASSYKTGFYGYTF
TGTGCCAGCAGTTATAAGACAGGATTCTATGGCTACACCTTC
>-|TRBJ2-7|TRBV5-6|19|TRBD2
CASSLAGGASIHYPYEQYF
TGTGCCAGCAGCTTGGCCGGGGGGGCGTCTATACATTACCCCTACGAGCAGTACTTC
>-|TRBJ1-1|TRBV7-3|14|-
CASSLDGPNTEAFF
TGTGCCAGCAGCTTAGATGGGCCGAACACTGAAGCTTTCTTT
>once|TRBJ2-5|TRBV11-2|14|-
CASRGGRFQETQYF
TGTGCCAGCAGAGGTGGTAGATTCCAAGAGACCCAGTACTTC
>-|TRBJ2-7|TRBV7-9|15|TRBD1
CASSTRDRGFYEQYF
TGTGCCAGCAGCACCCGGGACAGGGGGTTCTACGAGCAGTACTTC
>-|TRBJ1-2|TRBV5-1|15|TRBD1
CASRPDRGPGYGYTF
TGCGCCAGCAGACCCGACAGGGGACCGGGCTATGGCTACACCTTC
>-|TRBJ1-3|TRBV27|15|-
CASSLVGHSGNTIYF
TGTGCCAGCAGTTTAGTAGGACATTCTGGAAACACCATATATTTT
>once|TRBJ2-1|TRBV11-2|15|TRBD2
CASSGSGSTYNEQFF
TGTGCCAGCAGCGGCAGCGGGAGCACCTACAATGAGCAGTTCTTC
>-|TRBJ2-7|TRBV4-1|13|-
CASAEPGAYEQYF
TGCGCCAGCGCCGAACCGGGAGCCTACGAGCAGTACTTC
>-|TRBJ2-7|TRBV28|15|TRBD1
CASRMGTGVVYEQYF
TGTGCCAGCAGGATGGGGACAGGGGTGGTCTACGAGCAGTACTTC
>-|TRBJ2-2|TRBV5-4|16|TRBD2
CASSLPSGRGTGELFF
TGTGCCAGCAGCTTACCTAGCGGGAGAGGCACCGGGGAGCTGTTTTTT
>-|TRBJ2-7|TRBV5-4|14|TRBD2
CASSLAGGSYEQYF
TGTGCCAGCAGCTTGGCGGGAGGGTCCTACGAGCAGTACTTC
>-|TRBJ2-1|TRBV5-6|13|-
CASSTGLYNEQFF
TGTGCCAGCAGCACGGGACTCTACAATGAGCAGTTCTTC
>-|TRBJ2-2|TRBV30|17|-
CAWSVRRRVPHPGELFF
TGTGCCTGGAGTGTACGGCGGCGAGTACCGCACCCCGGGGAGCTGTTTTTT
>once|TRBJ1-2|TRBV9|15|TRBD1
CASSVGGQGVYGYTF
TGTGCCAGCAGCGTCGGGGGACAGGGTGTCTATGGCTACACCTTC
>-|TRBJ1-1|TRBV6-5|12|-
CASSSGGVEAFF
TGTGCCAGCAGTTCGGGGGGAGTCGAAGCTTTCTTT
>-|TRBJ2-7|TRBV5-6|13|-
CASSLGDTIEQYF
TGTGCCAGCAGCTTGGGGGACACCATAGAGCAGTACTTC
>-|TRBJ2-2|TRBV11-1|17|-
CASSLATSRTRPGELFF
TGTGCCAGCAGCTTAGCGACCAGCCGGACCCGGCCAGGGGAGCTGTTTTTT
>-|TRBJ1-2|TRBV6-5|15|-
CASSYLNEGVGGYTF
TGTGCCAGCAGTTACCTGAACGAGGGGGTCGGTGGCTACACCTTC
>-|TRBJ2-7|TRBV13|15|TRBD2
CASSLGGEGPYEQYF
TGTGCCAGCAGCTTAGGGGGGGAGGGCCCTTACGAGCAGTACTTC
>-|TRBJ2-1|TRBV6-5|15|-
CASSLSLEGYNEQFF
TGTGCCAGCAGCCTATCCCTCGAGGGTTACAATGAGCAGTTCTTC
>-|TRBJ2-6|TRBV13|16|-
CASSLEGSSGANVLTF
TGTGCCAGCAGCTTAGAGGGGTCCTCTGGGGCCAACGTCCTGACTTTC
>-|TRBJ2-2|TRBV10-1|15|-
CASSDAGKNTGELFF
TGCGCCAGCAGTGACGCAGGGAAAAACACCGGGGAGCTGTTTTTT
>-|TRBJ2-1|TRBV6-5|13|-
CASSYSGGAEQFF
TGTGCCAGCAGTTACTCTGGGGGGGCTGAGCAGTTCTTC
>-|TRBJ2-7|TRBV6-5|14|-
CASSPRIGYYEQYF
TGTGCCAGCAGCCCGAGAATCGGGTACTACGAGCAGTACTTC
>-|TRBJ2-2|TRBV10-2|16|TRBD1
CASSPPGQGAAGELFF
TGCGCCAGCAGTCCTCCGGGACAGGGGGCGGCCGGGGAGCTGTTTTTT
>-|TRBJ1-1|TRBV9|14|-
CASSLGHQSTEAFF
TGTGCCAGCAGCCTGGGACACCAGAGTACTGAAGCTTTCTTT
>-|TRBJ2-7|TRBV27|15|-
CASSLGLANSYEQYF
TGTGCCAGCAGTTTAGGGCTAGCGAACTCCTACGAGCAGTACTTC
>-|TRBJ2-7|TRBV15|16|-
CATSRDVGHYVYEQYF
TGTGCCACCAGCAGAGATGTTGGACATTACGTGTACGAGCAGTACTTC
>-|TRBJ2-1|TRBV25-1|16|TRBD1
CASTLGRGGIYNEQFF
TGTGCCAGCACTTTAGGTCGAGGGGGCATCTACAATGAGCAGTTCTTC
>-|TRBJ2-1|TRBV27|15|-
CASSFVGYAYNEQFF
TGTGCCAGCAGTTTTGTCGGGTACGCCTACAATGAGCAGTTCTTC
>-|TRBJ1-2|TRBV6-6|14|-
CASSYFSDNYGYTF
TGTGCCAGCAGTTATTTTTCTGATAACTATGGCTACACCTTC
>-|TRBJ1-1|TRBV29-1|13|-
CSGSGVAYTEAFF
TGCAGCGGCTCGGGGGTCGCGTACACTGAAGCTTTCTTT
>-|TRBJ1-1|TRBV27|13|-
CASKGFMNTEAFF
TGTGCCAGCAAGGGGTTTATGAACACTGAAGCTTTCTTT
>-|TRBJ2-7|TRBV4-1|16|TRBD2
CASSQGLAGPSYEQYF
TGCGCCAGCAGCCAAGGACTAGCGGGTCCATCCTACGAGCAGTACTTC
>-|TRBJ2-7|TRBV5-6|11|-
CASSSRGEQYF
TGTGCCAGCAGCTCAAGGGGCGAGCAGTACTTC
>few|TRBJ1-2|TRBV29-1|10|-
CSVGGPGYTF
TGCAGCGTTGGTGGTCCTGGCTACACCTTC
>-|TRBJ2-7|TRBV5-4|13|-
CASSSRERYEQYF
TGTGCCAGCAGCTCACGGGAGAGGTACGAGCAGTACTTC
>-|TRBJ2-7|TRBV7-8|13|TRBD2
CASSLRGAYEQYF
TGTGCCAGCAGCTTGCGGGGGGCCTACGAGCAGTACTTC